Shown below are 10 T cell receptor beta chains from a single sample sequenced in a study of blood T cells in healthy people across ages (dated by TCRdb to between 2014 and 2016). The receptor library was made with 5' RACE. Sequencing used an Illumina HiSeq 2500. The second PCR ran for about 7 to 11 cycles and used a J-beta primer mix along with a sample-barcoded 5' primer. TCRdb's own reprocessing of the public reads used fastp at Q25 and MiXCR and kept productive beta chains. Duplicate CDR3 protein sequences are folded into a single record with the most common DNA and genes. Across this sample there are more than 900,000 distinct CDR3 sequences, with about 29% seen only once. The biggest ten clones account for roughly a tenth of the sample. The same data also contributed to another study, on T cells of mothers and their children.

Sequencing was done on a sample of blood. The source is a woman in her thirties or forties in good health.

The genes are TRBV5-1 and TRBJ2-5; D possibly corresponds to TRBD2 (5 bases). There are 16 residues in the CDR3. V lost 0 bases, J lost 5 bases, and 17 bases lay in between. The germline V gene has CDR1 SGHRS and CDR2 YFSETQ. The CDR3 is CASSLVDSVRLETQYF. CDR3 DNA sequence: TGCGCCAGCAGCTTGGTAGATAGCGTGCGTCTCGAGACCCAGTACTTC.

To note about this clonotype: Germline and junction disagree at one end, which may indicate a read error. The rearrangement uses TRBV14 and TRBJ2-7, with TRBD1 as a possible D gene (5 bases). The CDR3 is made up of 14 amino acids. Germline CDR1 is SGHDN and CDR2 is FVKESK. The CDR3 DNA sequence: TGTACCAGCAGCCCCCTGGACAACTCCTACGAGCAGTACTTC. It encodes CTSSPLDNSYEQYF. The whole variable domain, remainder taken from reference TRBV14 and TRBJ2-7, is EAGVTQFPSHSVIEKGQTVTLRCDPISGHDNLYWYRRVMGKEIKFLLHFVKESKQDESGMPNNRFLAERTGGTYSTLKVQPAELEDSGVYFCTSSPLDNSYEQYFGPGTRLTVT.

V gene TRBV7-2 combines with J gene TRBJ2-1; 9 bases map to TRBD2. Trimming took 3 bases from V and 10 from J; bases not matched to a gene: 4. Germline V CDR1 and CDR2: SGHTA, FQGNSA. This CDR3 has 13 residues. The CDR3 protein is CASSFQRGAEQFF. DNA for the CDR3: TGTGCCAGCAGCTTCCAGCGGGGGGCCGAGCAGTTCTTC.

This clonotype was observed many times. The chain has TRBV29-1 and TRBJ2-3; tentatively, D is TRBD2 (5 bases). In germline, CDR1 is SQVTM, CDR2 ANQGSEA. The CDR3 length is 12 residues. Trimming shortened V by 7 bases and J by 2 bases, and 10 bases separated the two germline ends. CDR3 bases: TGCAGCGCGCGGACTGTCACAGATACGCAGTATTTT. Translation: CSARTVTDTQYF.

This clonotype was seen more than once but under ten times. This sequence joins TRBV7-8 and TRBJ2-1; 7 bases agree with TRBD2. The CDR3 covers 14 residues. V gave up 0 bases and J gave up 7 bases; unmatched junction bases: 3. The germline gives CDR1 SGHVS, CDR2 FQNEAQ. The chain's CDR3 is CASSLAGGENEQFF. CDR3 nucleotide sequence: TGTGCCAGCAGCTTAGCGGGGGGGGAGAATGAGCAGTTCTTC.

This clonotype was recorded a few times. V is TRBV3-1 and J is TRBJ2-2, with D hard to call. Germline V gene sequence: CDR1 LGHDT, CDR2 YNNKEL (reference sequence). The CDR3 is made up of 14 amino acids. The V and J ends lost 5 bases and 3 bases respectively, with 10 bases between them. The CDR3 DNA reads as TGTGCCAGCAGCTGGACGTGGGACACCGGGGAGCTGTTTTTT. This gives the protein CASSWTWDTGELFF.

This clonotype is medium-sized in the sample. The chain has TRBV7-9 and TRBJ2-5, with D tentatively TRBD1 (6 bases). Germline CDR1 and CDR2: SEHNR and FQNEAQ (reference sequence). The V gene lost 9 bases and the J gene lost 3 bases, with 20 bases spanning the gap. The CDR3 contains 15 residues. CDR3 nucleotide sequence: TGTGCCAGTGGTACTTCCGGGACATTGAAAGAGACCCAGTACTTC. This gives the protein CASGTSGTLKETQYF.

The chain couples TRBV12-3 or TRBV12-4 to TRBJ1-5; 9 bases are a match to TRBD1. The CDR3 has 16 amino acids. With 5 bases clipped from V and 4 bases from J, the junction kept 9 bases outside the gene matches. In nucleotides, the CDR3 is TGTGCCAGCAGTCGAGCGCCGGGACAGGGAAATCAGCCCCAGCATTTT. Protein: CASSRAPGQGNQPQHF.

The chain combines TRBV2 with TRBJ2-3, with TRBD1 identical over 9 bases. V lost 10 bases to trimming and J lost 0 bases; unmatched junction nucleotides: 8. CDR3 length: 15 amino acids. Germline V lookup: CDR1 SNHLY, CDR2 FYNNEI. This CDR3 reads CATDRTGESTDTQYF. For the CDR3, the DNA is TGTGCCACCGACCGGACAGGGGAAAGCACAGATACGCAGTATTTT.

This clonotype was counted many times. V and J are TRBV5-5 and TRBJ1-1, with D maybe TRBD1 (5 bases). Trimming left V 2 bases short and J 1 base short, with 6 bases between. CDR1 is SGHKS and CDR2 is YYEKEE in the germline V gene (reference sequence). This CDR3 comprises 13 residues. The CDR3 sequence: CASSFTGNTEAFF. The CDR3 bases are TGTGCCAGCAGCTTTACAGGGAACACTGAAGCTTTCTTT.